Presented here are 6 T cell receptor beta chains from one specimen sequenced in a study of T cell responses to AZD1222 COVID-19 vaccine. Generated by immunoSEQ multiplex PCR, the TCRdb table keeps only in-frame clones and is missing some. The table records approximately 190,000 clones, approximately 94% of them present only once. The source material was peripheral blood, sampled on day 0 of AZD1222 vaccination. Every receptor here comes from an adult in good health.

V gene TRBV28 combines with J gene TRBJ1-3, with D possibly matching TRBD1 (5 bases). The CDR3 spans 16 residues. CDR1 MDHEN and CDR2 SYDVKM come from the germline V gene. The V end lost 2 bases, the J end lost 0 bases, and 11 bases lay between the germline ends. The CDR3 DNA reads TGTGCCAGCAGTTTAGGCGGGGGTCACTCTGGAAACACCATATATTTT. This gives the protein CASSLGGGHSGNTIYF.

This clone was seen only once. The rearrangement uses TRBV6-4 and TRBJ2-3; 7 bases are a match to TRBD2. V lost 5 bases and J lost 3; bases outside the gene matches: 8. Germline lookup yields CDR1 MRHNA and CDR2 SNTAGT. The CDR3 is 15 amino acids. CDR3 coding DNA: TGTGCCAGCAGTCCGGGCGGGAGTTGGACAGATACGCAGTATTTT. Encoded protein: CASSPGGSWTDTQYF.

The chain uses TRBV10-3 and TRBJ2-1; 7 bases match TRBD2. J gave up 0 bases and V 6 bases, and 11 bases lay outside the gene matches. This CDR3 is built from 17 residues. The germline V gene encodes CDR1 ENHRY and CDR2 SYGVKD. CDR3 protein: CAISVSGPSSSYNEQFF. Here the CDR3 DNA reads TGTGCCATCAGCGTTAGCGGGCCCTCAAGCTCCTACAATGAGCAGTTCTTC.

V is TRBV2 and J is TRBJ2-7; TRBD1 might be the D (6 bases). The germline V gene encodes CDR1 SNHLY and CDR2 FYNNEI. CDR3 size: 15 residues. Trimming pared 0 bases from V and 4 bases from J, leaving 13 bases between. Written as DNA, the CDR3 is TGTGCCAGCAGTGAAGCGATGGGGGCGTTATACGAGCAGTACTTC. Translated: CASSEAMGALYEQYF. The full variable domain, its missing parts supplied by reference TRBV2 and TRBJ2-7, is EPEVTQTPSHQVTQMGQEVILRCVPISNHLYFYWYRQILGQKVEFLVSFYNNEISEKSEIFDDQFSVERPDGSNFTLKIRSTKLEDSAMYFCASSEAMGALYEQYFGPGTRLTVT.

The genes are TRBV2 and TRBJ1-6, with 9 positions matching TRBD1. V lost 7 bases, J lost 9 bases, and 10 bases stayed unmatched. The germline V gene encodes CDR1 SNHLY and CDR2 FYNNEI. This CDR3 spans 15 amino acids. CDR3 in amino acids: CASNGPTGGGSPLHF. The DNA for the CDR3 is TGTGCCAGCAACGGGCCGACAGGGGGTGGTTCACCCCTCCACTTT.

The genes are TRBV5-4 and TRBJ1-2; 7 bases fit TRBD1. The CDR3 length is 16 residues. Looked up from germline, CDR1 is SGHNT and CDR2 is YYREEE (reference sequence). V trimming: 0 bases; J trimming: 0 bases; junction bases outside the gene matches: 5. The CDR3 nucleotides are TGTGCCAGCAGCTTGGCCCTCGGGACAGCTAACTATGGCTACACCTTC. This sequence encodes CASSLALGTANYGYTF.